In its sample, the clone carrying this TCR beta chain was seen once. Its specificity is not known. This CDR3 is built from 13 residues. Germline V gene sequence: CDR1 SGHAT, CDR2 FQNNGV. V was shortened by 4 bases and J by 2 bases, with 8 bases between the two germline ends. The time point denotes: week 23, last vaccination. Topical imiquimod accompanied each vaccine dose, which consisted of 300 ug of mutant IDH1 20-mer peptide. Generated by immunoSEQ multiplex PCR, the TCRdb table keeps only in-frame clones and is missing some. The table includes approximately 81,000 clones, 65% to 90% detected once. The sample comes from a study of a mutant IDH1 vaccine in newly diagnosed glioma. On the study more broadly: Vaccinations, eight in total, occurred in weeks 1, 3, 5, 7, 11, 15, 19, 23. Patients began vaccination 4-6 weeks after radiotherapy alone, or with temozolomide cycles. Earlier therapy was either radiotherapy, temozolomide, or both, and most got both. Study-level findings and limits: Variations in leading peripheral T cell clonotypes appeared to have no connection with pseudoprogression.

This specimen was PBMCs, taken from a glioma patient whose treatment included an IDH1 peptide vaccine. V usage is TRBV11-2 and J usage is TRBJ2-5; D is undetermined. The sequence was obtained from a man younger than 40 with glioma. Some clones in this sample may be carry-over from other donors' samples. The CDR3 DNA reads TGTGCCAGCAGCTCCCTGAGGCAAGAGACCCAGTACTTC. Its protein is CASSSLRQETQYF.